These 32 T cell receptor beta chains share one sample of origin, sequenced in a study of cytomegalovirus exposure and HLA in healthy donors. Primers for the PCR totalled 60 Vbeta and 13 Jbeta. Method: immunoSEQ multiplex PCR; TCRdb's copy keeps in-frame clones and lacks some. Here the sample spans about 190,000 clones, around 85% being singletons. The sequenced sample consisted of PBMCs. These receptor sequences come from a man aged 35 to 55 in good health and CMV-seropositive.

This chain joins TRBV28 and TRBJ2-7, with 8 bases matching TRBD1. Per the germline V gene, CDR1 is MDHEN and CDR2 is SYDVKM. J gave up 4 bases and V 4 bases, and 6 bases lay outside the gene matches. The CDR3 contains 14 residues. As DNA, the CDR3 is TGTGCCAGCAGTTCCCCGGGACAGGCATACGAGCAGTACTTC. Translation: CASSSPGQAYEQYF.

This clone appeared once. This rearrangement joins TRBV28 to TRBJ2-5; no clear D gene. This CDR3 has 13 residues. The V gene's germline CDR1 is MDHEN and CDR2 SYDVKM. V was cut by 6 bases and J by 2 bases, with 10 bases left in between. Written as DNA, the CDR3 is TGTGCCAGCAGCGTGTCGGAGCAAGAGACCCAGTACTTC. This sequence encodes CASSVSEQETQYF.

The chain links TRBV5-4 to TRBJ1-2, with TRBD1 matching over 9 bases. The CDR3 contains 14 residues. Germline-derived CDR1 and CDR2 are SGHNT and YYREEE (reference sequence). Trimming took 3 bases from V and 5 from J; bases not matched to a gene: 5. This CDR3 reads CASSWGQGSYGYTF. CDR3 bases: TGTGCCAGCAGCTGGGGACAGGGTTCGTATGGCTACACCTTC.

The chain is built from TRBV15 and TRBJ1-3; D perhaps matches TRBD1 (6 bases). Germline lookup yields CDR1 LNHNV and CDR2 YYDKDF (reference sequence). Trimming took off 1 base at V and 3 bases at J, with 7 bases between the two ends. The CDR3 is 14 residues long. The CDR3 DNA is TGTGCCACCAGCAGAGCACAGGGTGGAAACACCATATATTTT. Its protein product is CATSRAQGGNTIYF.

The V and J genes are TRBV6-6 and TRBJ1-3, with D unclear. The CDR3 is made up of 11 amino acids. Germline V gene lookup returns CDR1 MNHNY and CDR2 SVGAGI (reference sequence). The germline V and J ends were trimmed by 7 bases and 8 bases, with 9 bases remaining between them. The CDR3 reads CASMISDTIYF. The CDR3 DNA follows: TGTGCCAGCATGATCTCGGACACCATATATTTT.

The chain joins TRBV9 to TRBJ2-6; possibly TRBD2 for D (5 bases). V dropped 3 bases and J dropped 2 bases, with 12 bases sitting between them. This CDR3 region has 16 residues. Germline CDR1 reads SGDLS; CDR2 reads YYNGEE. CDR3 coding DNA: TGTGCCAGCAGCGCTGCTTGGGGAGCTGGGGCCAACGTCCTGACTTTC. Protein product: CASSAAWGAGANVLTF.

The rearrangement links TRBV27 to TRBJ2-7, with unresolved D. This CDR3 comprises 13 residues. V was clipped by 6 bases and J by 4 bases, with 13 bases between them. Germline loops: CDR1 MNHEY, CDR2 SMNVEV (reference sequence). As DNA, the CDR3 is TGTGCCAGCAGACCCTTGGGCAATTACGAGCAGTACTTC. Protein: CASRPLGNYEQYF.

The chain has TRBV7-9 and TRBJ2-3, with a weak D call TRBD1 (5 bases). The V end was cut by 7 bases, the J end by 1 base, with 15 bases between. CDR1 is SEHNR and CDR2 is FQNEAQ in the germline V gene (reference sequence). The CDR3 extends over 15 amino acids. In DNA, the CDR3 is TGTGCCAGCACTCTGCCCCAGGGCGGCACAGATACGCAGTATTTT. This encodes CASTLPQGGTDTQYF.

V usage is TRBV25-1 and J usage is TRBJ1-5; D remains unclear. The CDR3 totals 16 residues. Between the trimmed V and J ends, which lost 2 bases and 0 bases, there was a span of 11 bases. CDR1 and CDR2 (germline): MGHDK, SYGVNS. CDR3 region: CASSERGTYSNQPQHF. Here the CDR3 DNA reads TGTGCCAGCAGTGAACGCGGCACCTATAGCAATCAGCCCCAGCATTTT.

V gene TRBV28 combines with J gene TRBJ1-1, with a tentative D call TRBD1 (6 bases). The CDR3 consists of 14 residues. Per the germline V gene, CDR1 is MDHEN and CDR2 is SYDVKM. The germline V and J ends were trimmed by 2 bases and 0 bases, with 7 bases remaining between them. Here the CDR3 DNA reads TGTGCCAGCAGTTTAACAGGGTTGAACACTGAAGCTTTCTTT. Residues: CASSLTGLNTEAFF.

The V call is TRBV6-5, the J call TRBJ1-5; D gene uncertain. The germline CDR1 and CDR2 sequences are MNHEY and SVGAGI. This CDR3 is built from 14 residues. The V end was cut by 0 bases, the J end by 5 bases, with 8 bases between. Written as DNA, the CDR3 is TGTGCCAGCAGTTACTCGTCGAGGGATCAGCCCCAGCATTTT. It is translated as CASSYSSRDQPQHF.

This clone was counted a single time. This sequence joins TRBV28 and TRBJ2-4; tentative D call: TRBD1 (5 bases). The CDR3 contains 11 residues. V dropped 5 bases and J dropped 11 bases, with 10 bases sitting between them. Germline assignment: CDR1 MDHEN and CDR2 SYDVKM. CDR3 in DNA: TGTGCCAGCAGTACAGGTGAACTTCAGTACTTC. Amino acid sequence: CASSTGELQYF.

The chain couples TRBV19 to TRBJ2-2, with a tentative D call TRBD1 (7 bases). V was shortened by 3 bases and J by 1 base, with 12 bases between the two germline ends. This CDR3 is 16 amino acids long. The germline gives CDR1 LNHDA, CDR2 SQIVND (reference sequence). DNA of the CDR3: TGTGCCAGTAGTATGCAGGGGGGCTGGAACACCGGGGAGCTGTTTTTT. It is translated as CASSMQGGWNTGELFF. Based on the CDR3 plus reference TRBV19 and TRBJ2-2, the full variable domain is DGGITQSPKYLFRKEGQNVTLSCEQNLNHDAMYWYRQDPGQGLRLIYYSQIVNDFQKGDIAEGYSVSREKKESFPLTVTSAQKNPTAFYLCASSMQGGWNTGELFFGEGSRLTVL.

The J gene is TRBJ2-3, the V gene TRBV7-9, with D maybe TRBD1 (5 bases). V shed 3 bases and J shed 2 bases, with 9 bases lying between them. Germline V gene data show CDR1 as SEHNR and CDR2 as FQNEAQ (reference sequence). The CDR3 consists of 14 residues. The CDR3 DNA sequence: TGTGCCAGCAGCTTTAGGGGCCTCACAGATACGCAGTATTTT. Translation: CASSFRGLTDTQYF.

To note about this clone: Other DNA sequences within the sample encode an identical CDR3. V usage is TRBV6-5 and J usage is TRBJ2-7, with a tentative D call TRBD2 (7 bases). CDR3 length: 15 residues. Germline loops: CDR1 MNHEY, CDR2 SVGAGI. Trimming shortened V by 0 bases and J by 3 bases, and 12 bases separated the two germline ends. The CDR3 region is CASSYSGGGSYEQYF. CDR3 bases: TGTGCCAGCAGTTACTCGGGAGGGGGTAGCTACGAGCAGTACTTC.

The rearrangement joins TRBV7-9 to TRBJ2-3; 13 nucleotides align to TRBD2. Germline V lookup: CDR1 SEHNR, CDR2 FQNEAQ (reference sequence). The CDR3 is 17 amino acids. The junction had 9 bases not matched to a gene; V was cut back by 3 bases and J by 6 bases. CDR3 nucleotide sequence: TGTGCCAGCAGCTTGGGGACTAGCGGGGTATATTACGATACGCAGTATTTT. It is translated as CASSLGTSGVYYDTQYF.

The rearrangement joins TRBV27 to TRBJ2-5, with TRBD1 matching 10 bases. Germline V gene sequence: CDR1 MNHEY, CDR2 SMNVEV (reference sequence). The trim removed 6 bases at V and 7 bases at J, leaving 8 bases unmatched. This CDR3 comprises 14 residues. In DNA form, the CDR3 reads TGTGCCAGCAGCCCGGGACAGGGGTTGGGGACCCAGTACTTC. Translated: CASSPGQGLGTQYF.

The chain carries TRBV18 and TRBJ2-3, with a tentative D call TRBD1 (6 bases). V was pared by 3 bases and J by 4 bases, with 8 bases between. CDR3 size: 13 residues. The germline gives CDR1 KGHSH, CDR2 LQKENI. In DNA, the CDR3 is TGTGCCAGCTCACCTGAGGGGGCAGATACGCAGTATTTT. It specifies CASSPEGADTQYF.

This clone occurred a few times. CDR3 loop: CASSVGSVGDTQYF. In DNA, the CDR3 is TGTGCCAGCAGCGTAGGAAGCGTGGGAGATACGCAGTATTTT. The gene calls are TRBV9 and TRBJ2-3; no firm D call. The germline gives CDR1 SGDLS, CDR2 YYNGEE. The CDR3 has 14 residues. V dropped 0 bases and J dropped 5 bases, with 10 bases sitting between them.

In its sample, this clone was seen a few times. This sequence joins TRBV19 and TRBJ2-3; D is perhaps TRBD1 (5 bases). The V gene's germline CDR1 is LNHDA and CDR2 SQIVND (reference sequence). The CDR3 has 14 residues. V lost 1 base and J lost 1, with 6 bases in between. CDR3 in amino acids: CASSIGQRTDTQYF. The CDR3, as DNA: TGTGCCAGTAGTATAGGACAGCGCACAGATACGCAGTATTTT.

J is TRBJ2-1 and V is TRBV5-4, with TRBD2 identical over 12 bases. Germline CDR1 SGHNT, CDR2 YYREEE (reference sequence). V lost 4 bases, J lost 14 bases, and 7 bases stayed unmatched. The length of the CDR3 is 13 residues. CDR3 amino acids: CASSQLAGGPEFF. CDR3 DNA sequence: TGTGCCAGCAGCCAACTAGCGGGGGGCCCGGAGTTCTTC.

V is TRBV5-1 and J is TRBJ2-5, with D perhaps matching TRBD1 (7 bases). The J call may be incorrect, as the DNA end agrees better with TRBJ2-7. The CDR3 runs 14 residues. Germline CDR1 and CDR2: SGHRS and YFSETQ. The CDR3 loop reads CASSLARQGGEQYF. CDR3 nucleotides: TGCGCCAGCAGCTTGGCCCGACAGGGAGGCGAGCAGTACTTC.

The V call is TRBV10-3, the J call TRBJ1-2; D is unresolved. The V end lost 6 bases, the J end lost 4 bases, and 15 bases lay between the germline ends. This CDR3 is 14 amino acids long. The germline CDR1 and CDR2 sequences are ENHRY and SYGVKD. In DNA, the CDR3 is TGTGCCATCAGACACATCGGGGAGCCCTATGGCTACACCTTC. It yields the protein CAIRHIGEPYGYTF.

V and J are TRBV6-6 and TRBJ2-2; 8 nucleotides match TRBD1. There are 16 residues in the CDR3. V lost 2 bases to trimming and J lost 1 base; unmatched junction nucleotides: 3. Germline lookup yields CDR1 MNHNY and CDR2 SVGAGI (reference sequence). In DNA form, the CDR3 reads TGTGCCAGCAGTTACGGAGGGACAGGGAACACCGGGGAGCTGTTTTTT. This encodes CASSYGGTGNTGELFF.

The chain recombines TRBV28 with TRBJ1-3; D remains ambiguous. Trimming left V 2 bases short and J 4 bases short, with 6 bases between. The germline V gene has CDR1 MDHEN and CDR2 SYDVKM. CDR3 size: 13 residues. The CDR3 reads CASSLKRGNTIYF. The CDR3 nucleotides read TGTGCCAGCAGTTTAAAGAGAGGAAACACCATATATTTT.

This clone was recorded a few times. The chain combines TRBV7-9 with TRBJ2-2; 9 nucleotides agree with TRBD1. The junction had 11 bases not matched to a gene; V was cut back by 6 bases and J by 3 bases. CDR3 size: 17 residues. Germline V gene data show CDR1 as SEHNR and CDR2 as FQNEAQ (reference sequence). The CDR3, as DNA: TGTGCCAGCAGGATTAAACAGGGGGCGTTTGACACCGGGGAGCTGTTTTTT. It encodes CASRIKQGAFDTGELFF. The complete variable domain, with remaining parts taken from reference TRBV7-9 and TRBJ2-2, reads DTGVSQNPRHKITKRGQNVTFRCDPISEHNRLYWYRQTLGQGPEFLTYFQNEAQLEKSRLLSDRFSAERPKGSFSTLEIQRTEQGDSAMYLCASRIKQGAFDTGELFFGEGSRLTVL.

V gene TRBV29-1 combines with J gene TRBJ2-3, with D possibly TRBD1 on 6 matching bases. Per germline, CDR1 SQVTM and CDR2 ANQGSEA. V lost 7 bases to trimming and J lost 7 bases, with 9 bases between them. The length of the CDR3 is 10 residues. This chain's CDR3 is CSGGQNTQYF. The DNA of the CDR3 is TGCAGCGGGGGGCAGAATACGCAGTATTTT.

V gene TRBV5-1 combines with J gene TRBJ1-5; D call uncertain. Germline lookup yields CDR1 SGHRS and CDR2 YFSETQ. The length of the CDR3 is 17 residues. V lost 4 bases, J lost 2 bases, and 19 bases lay in between. CDR3 loop: CASSEGTNPRGNQPQHF. CDR3 in DNA: TGCGCCAGCAGCGAGGGCACCAACCCGAGAGGCAATCAGCCCCAGCATTTT.

This clone has a handful of counts. The rearrangement links TRBV5-4 to TRBJ2-4, with 10 bases lining up with TRBD1. The CDR3 is 17 amino acids. J was trimmed by 5 bases and V by 4 bases; bases with no gene match: 12. CDR1 is SGHNT and CDR2 is YYREEE in the germline V gene (reference sequence). The CDR3 sequence: CASSRTRDRGLQNIQYF. CDR3 DNA sequence: TGTGCCAGCAGCCGGACCAGGGACAGGGGATTACAAAACATTCAGTACTTC. The entire variable domain, with the rest obtained from reference TRBV5-4 and TRBJ2-4, is as follows: ETGVTQSPTHLIKTRGQQVTLRCSSQSGHNTVSWYQQALGQGPQFIFQYYREEENGRGNFPPRFSGLQFPNYSSELNVNALELDDSALYLCASSRTRDRGLQNIQYFGAGTRLSVL.

This chain connects TRBV19 to TRBJ2-6; 8 nucleotides match TRBD2. Germline assignment: CDR1 LNHDA and CDR2 SQIVND (reference sequence). The trim removed 4 bases at V and 0 bases at J, leaving 11 bases unmatched. The CDR3 is 19 residues long. The CDR3 is CASSSTLLAGPSGANVLTF. In DNA form, the CDR3 reads TGTGCCAGTAGTAGTACCCTGTTAGCGGGGCCCTCTGGGGCCAACGTCCTGACTTTC. Drawing the rest from reference TRBV19 and TRBJ2-6, the complete variable domain is DGGITQSPKYLFRKEGQNVTLSCEQNLNHDAMYWYRQDPGQGLRLIYYSQIVNDFQKGDIAEGYSVSREKKESFPLTVTSAQKNPTAFYLCASSSTLLAGPSGANVLTFGAGSRLTVL.

The rearrangement uses TRBV7-2 and TRBJ2-3; maybe TRBD1 (5 bases). The CDR3 runs to 16 residues. Per the germline V gene, CDR1 is SGHTA and CDR2 is FQGNSA. V lost 3 bases and J lost 0, with 13 bases in between. As DNA, the CDR3 is TGTGCCAGCAGCTTCGTACAGGCCTCTAGCACAGATACGCAGTATTTT. Protein: CASSFVQASSTDTQYF. Together with reference TRBV7-2 and TRBJ2-3, the CDR3 gives the full variable domain: GAGVSQSPSNKVTEKGKDVELRCDPISGHTALYWYRQSLGQGLEFLIYFQGNSAPDKSGLPSDRFSAERTGGSVSTLTIQRTQQEDSAVYLCASSFVQASSTDTQYFGPGTRLTVL.

The CDR3 sequence: CASRAGTDYGYTF. The CDR3 DNA reads as TGTGCCAGCAGAGCCGGGACAGACTATGGCTACACCTTC. V is TRBV7-8 and J is TRBJ1-2; TRBD1 aligns across 7 bases. This CDR3 comprises 13 residues. Losses at the gene ends were 6 bases for V and 3 bases for J; bases not matched to a gene: 4. Germline CDR1 reads SGHVS; CDR2 reads FQNEAQ.